The rows below give T cell receptor beta chains drawn from one sample of a study of blood T cell repertoires in COVID-19. Method: immunoSEQ multiplex PCR; TCRdb's copy keeps in-frame clones and lacks some. The sample contains 300,000 or so clones, roughly nine tenths of which appear only once. Sequenced: PBMCs or T cells enriched from blood (not recorded which). Receptors were obtained from a man aged 55 to 69 who had recovered from COVID-19. The CDR3 runs from the conserved cysteine through the conserved F or W. The D gene is left open where the match is weak.

J gene,V gene,D gene,CDR3 protein
TRBJ1-2,TRBV6-5,TRBD1,CATRGTGGYYGYTF
TRBJ2-3,TRBV6-2/TRBV6-3,-,CASSYGAGTPWVDTQYF
TRBJ2-5,TRBV7-2,TRBD2,CASSLVLAGVLGETQYF
TRBJ2-1,TRBV11-2,TRBD1,CASSQTGGSNEQFF
TRBJ2-7,TRBV2,TRBD2,CASSLSGRAGEQYF
TRBJ2-5,TRBV6-5,-,CASTQGEQAGGTQYF
TRBJ2-2,TRBV30,-,CALKSSGELFF
TRBJ2-3,TRBV2,TRBD1,CASSRQGLRTDTQYF
TRBJ2-4,TRBV7-9,-,CASSPDSTKNIQYF
TRBJ1-1,TRBV19,-,CASKPAGVNTEAFF
TRBJ2-7,TRBV2,-,CASTGEGDTYEQYF
TRBJ2-3,TRBV6-6,-,CASSYLQGVSTDTQYF
TRBJ2-2,TRBV10-3,-,CAISESMIGTGELFF
TRBJ1-5,TRBV30,-,CAWRPGLTGPQHF
TRBJ2-1,TRBV7-6,TRBD2,CASSRTSDPSYNEQFF
TRBJ1-2,TRBV4-1,TRBD1,CASSQARTGGFYGYTF
TRBJ1-1,TRBV28,-,CASQVPGNTEAFF
TRBJ2-7,TRBV7-2,TRBD2,CASSSLAGASVEQYF
TRBJ1-2,TRBV7-2,-,CASGSLGGWPNYGYTF
TRBJ2-1,TRBV9,TRBD2,CASSVGLAGGGNEQFF
TRBJ2-3,TRBV6-5,TRBD2,CASSYTSGGYTDTQYF
TRBJ1-1,TRBV10-3,-,CAISENRENTEAFF
TRBJ2-5,TRBV4-2,-,CASSQDGSGRETQYF
TRBJ1-5,TRBV5-8,-,CASSSLGPKPQHF
TRBJ2-4,TRBV18,TRBD2,CASSATSGRLDIQYF
TRBJ2-2,TRBV6-1,-,CASSEINTGELFF
TRBJ2-1,TRBV6-2/TRBV6-3,TRBD2,CASSTPGLASYEQFF